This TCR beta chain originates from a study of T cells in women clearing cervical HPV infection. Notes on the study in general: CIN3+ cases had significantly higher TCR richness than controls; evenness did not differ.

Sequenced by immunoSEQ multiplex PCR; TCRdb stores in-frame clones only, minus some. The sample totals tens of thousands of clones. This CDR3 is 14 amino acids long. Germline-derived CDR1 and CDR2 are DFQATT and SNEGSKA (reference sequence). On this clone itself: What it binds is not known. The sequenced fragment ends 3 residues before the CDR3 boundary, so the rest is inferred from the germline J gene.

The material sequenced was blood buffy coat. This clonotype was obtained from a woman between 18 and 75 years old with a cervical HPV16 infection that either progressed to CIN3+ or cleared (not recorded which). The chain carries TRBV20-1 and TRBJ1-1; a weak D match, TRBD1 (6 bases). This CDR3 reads CSARDSDRLAEAFF. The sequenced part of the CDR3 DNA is TGCAGTGCTAGAGATTCCGACAGGCTGGCCGAA.